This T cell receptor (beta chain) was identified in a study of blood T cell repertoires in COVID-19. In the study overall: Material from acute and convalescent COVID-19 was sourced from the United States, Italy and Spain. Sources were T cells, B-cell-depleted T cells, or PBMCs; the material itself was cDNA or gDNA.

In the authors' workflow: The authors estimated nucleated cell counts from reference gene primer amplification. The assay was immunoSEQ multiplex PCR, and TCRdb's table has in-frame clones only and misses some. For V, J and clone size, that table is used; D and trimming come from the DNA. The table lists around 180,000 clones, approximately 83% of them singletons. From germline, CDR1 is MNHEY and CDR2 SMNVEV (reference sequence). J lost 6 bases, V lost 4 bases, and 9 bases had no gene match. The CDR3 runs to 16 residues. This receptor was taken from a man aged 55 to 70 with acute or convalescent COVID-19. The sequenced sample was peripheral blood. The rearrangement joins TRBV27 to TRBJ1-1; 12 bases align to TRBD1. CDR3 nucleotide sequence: TGTGCCAGCAGTTCCGCCGGGACAGGGGGCTTCTCTGAAGCTTTCTTT. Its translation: CASSSAGTGGFSEAFF.